This T cell receptor beta chain stems from a study of shared clonotypes between healthy human individuals. Study observations and caveats: As a rule, naive subsets had a larger estimated richness than memory subsets. Several donors showed sharing of 4.5% to 5% of naive CD4 clonotypes.

Participating donors were healthy, HIV-negative adults free of recent acute infections or vaccinations. Clones were sequenced by immunoSEQ multiplex PCR, and TCRdb holds only the in-frame ones, with some missing. The sample has about 2.4 million clones; around 94% are singletons. Comments on this clone: Its antigen is unidentified.

The source of this sequence is a young man in good health. The sample taken for sequencing was naive CD4+ T cells sorted from blood. Stated subset: CD45RA+ positively selected.

The CDR3 region is CAISADTEAFF. The CDR3 DNA reads as TGTGCCATCAGCGCAGACACTGAAGCTTTCTTT. This chain links TRBV10-3 with TRBJ1-1; D remains unclear. This CDR3 is built from 11 residues. V was shortened by 6 bases and J by 3 bases, with 5 bases between the two germline ends. The germline gives CDR1 ENHRY, CDR2 SYGVKD.